These 18 T cell receptor beta chains came from one sample sequenced in a study of T cell responses to AZD1222 COVID-19 vaccine. Profiled with immunoSEQ multiplex PCR; TCRdb holds only in-frame clones, not every one. The sample shows roughly 110,000 clones, about 90% of them seen only once. The sequencing here drew on peripheral blood, taken 28 days after the second AZD1222 dose. Source of these receptors: an adult who received the AZD1222 COVID-19 vaccine.

Concerning this clone: One end of the junction fails to match germline, which may point to a read error. The V call is TRBV4-3, the J call TRBJ2-1; 7 nucleotides align to TRBD2. The CDR3 sequence is 15 residues long. The germline V gene encodes CDR1 LGHNA and CDR2 YSLEER. CDR3 sequence: CARSRGVLDYNEQFF. The CDR3 DNA follows: TGCGCCCGCAGCCGGGGGGTACTCGACTACAATGAGCAGTTCTTC.

The chain links TRBV9 to TRBJ1-3, with D hard to call. Deletions cut 0 bases from V and 0 bases from J, with 7 bases between. The germline V gene has CDR1 SGDLS and CDR2 YYNGEE. The CDR3 is made up of 15 amino acids. Written as DNA, the CDR3 is TGTGCCAGCAGCGTAGATGGAAACTCTGGAAACACCATATATTTT. It yields the protein CASSVDGNSGNTIYF.

The chain joins TRBV5-4 to TRBJ2-3; 9 nucleotides line up with TRBD2. CDR1 and CDR2 from the germline V gene are SGHNT and YYREEE (reference sequence). This CDR3 has 18 amino acids. Trimming at V came to 4 bases and at J to 0 bases, leaving 12 bases not matched to a gene. CDR3 sequence: CASSRRGSGGLSTDTQYF. In DNA, the CDR3 is TGTGCCAGCAGCCGACGGGGTAGCGGGGGCTTGAGCACAGATACGCAGTATTTT.

The chain joins TRBV7-2 to TRBJ1-5; D not certain. The V end was cut by 0 bases, the J end by 5 bases, with 11 bases between. Germline values: CDR1 SGHTA, CDR2 FQGNSA. This CDR3 region has 15 residues. In nucleotides, the CDR3 is TGTGCCAGCAGCTTAGCGATCACGGAGGATCAGCCCCAGCATTTT. Translation: CASSLAITEDQPQHF.

J is TRBJ2-7 and V is TRBV3-1 (or the pseudogene TRBV3-2); D is possibly TRBD1 (6 bases). CDR1 is LGHDT, CDR2 YNNKEL, per germline (reference sequence). V lost 2 bases and J 2 bases, leaving 10 bases between the germline ends. The CDR3 contains 14 residues. In DNA form, the CDR3 reads TGTGCCAGCAGCCAACCGGACAGAACCTACGAGCAGTACTTC. Amino acid sequence: CASSQPDRTYEQYF.

This clone was recorded once. The chain carries TRBV9 and TRBJ1-1, with D uncertain. Deletions cut 0 bases from V and 4 bases from J, with 13 bases between. This CDR3 has 15 amino acids. CDR1 and CDR2 (germline): SGDLS, YYNGEE. The CDR3 sequence is CASSVGFAVGTEAFF. In DNA form, the CDR3 reads TGTGCCAGCAGCGTAGGTTTTGCGGTAGGCACTGAAGCTTTCTTT.

Details on this clone: Germline and junction disagree at one end, which may indicate a read error. This chain connects TRBV18 to TRBJ1-1; possible D gene TRBD1, 5 bases. Germline CDR1 is KGHSH and CDR2 is LQKENI. The length of the CDR3 is 13 residues. The CDR3 region has the DNA TGTGCCAGCTCACCGGACACTCCCGAGCAATCTGTCTTT. Its protein is CASSPDTPEQSVF.

The chain recombines TRBV3-1 (or the pseudogene TRBV3-2) with TRBJ2-7; D unresolved. V shed 4 bases and J shed 5 bases, with 6 bases lying between them. Germline V CDR1 and CDR2: LGHDT, YNNKEL (reference sequence). The CDR3 loop spans 11 amino acids. CDR3 sequence reads: CASSLLHEQYF. Written as DNA, the CDR3 is TGTGCCAGCAGCCTTCTCCACGAGCAGTACTTC.

The chain couples TRBV9 to TRBJ2-3; 7 bases are a match to TRBD1. With 7 bases clipped from V and 0 bases from J, the junction kept 8 bases outside the gene matches. The CDR3 extends over 15 amino acids. In germline, CDR1 is SGDLS, CDR2 YYNGEE. The CDR3 DNA is TGTGCCAGCCGGTTCGGGACAGCTAGCACAGATACGCAGTATTTT. Protein product: CASRFGTASTDTQYF. The full variable domain, completed using reference TRBV9 and TRBJ2-3, is DSGVTQTPKHLITATGQRVTLRCSPRSGDLSVYWYQQSLDQGLQFLIQYYNGEERAKGNILERFSAQQFPDLHSELNLSSLELGDSALYFCASRFGTASTDTQYFGPGTRLTVL.

The chain has TRBV4-1 and TRBJ1-1; D is ambiguous. Germline values: CDR1 MGHRA, CDR2 YSYEKL. V shed 1 base and J shed 0 bases, with 9 bases lying between them. The CDR3 is 15 residues long. CDR3 residues: CASSQAQTLNTEAFF. The DNA of the CDR3 is TGCGCCAGCAGCCAAGCCCAGACACTGAACACTGAAGCTTTCTTT.

The rearrangement joins TRBV7-9 to TRBJ1-6; 9 positions agree with TRBD1. The germline V gene has CDR1 SEHNR and CDR2 FQNEAQ (reference sequence). With V trimmed by 1 base and J by 10 bases, 11 bases remained unmatched. The CDR3 runs 17 residues. Written as DNA, the CDR3 is TGTGCCAGCAGCTTAGGTCCTACAGGGGGCTGGGGATCACCCCTCCACTTT. Protein: CASSLGPTGGWGSPLHF. Based on the CDR3 plus reference TRBV7-9 and TRBJ1-6, the full variable domain is DTGVSQNPRHKITKRGQNVTFRCDPISEHNRLYWYRQTLGQGPEFLTYFQNEAQLEKSRLLSDRFSAERPKGSFSTLEIQRTEQGDSAMYLCASSLGPTGGWGSPLHFGNGTRLTVT.

This sequence joins TRBV6-5 and TRBJ2-7; D perhaps matches TRBD1 (6 bases). This CDR3 is built from 13 residues. Germline CDR1 and CDR2: MNHEY and SVGAGI. V lost 5 bases to trimming and J lost 6 bases, with 14 bases between them. Here the CDR3 reads CASSPRGGAEQYF. DNA for the CDR3: TGTGCCAGCAGTCCGCGAGGGGGTGCCGAGCAGTACTTC.

V and J are TRBV5-1 and TRBJ1-2, with D possibly matching TRBD1 (5 bases). V was shortened by 6 bases and J by 8 bases, with 20 bases between the two germline ends. This CDR3 contains 14 residues. The V gene's germline CDR1 is SGHRS and CDR2 YFSETQ. As DNA, the CDR3 is TGCGCCAGCATAGCTGACGGGGCCCTAACGGGCTACACCTTC. As protein: CASIADGALTGYTF.

This clone was observed a handful of times. The chain uses TRBV11-2 and TRBJ1-2; D gene uncertain. This CDR3 comprises 13 residues. Trimming left V 4 bases short and J 7 bases short, with 13 bases between. Looked up from germline, CDR1 is SGHAT and CDR2 is FQNNGV. The chain's CDR3 is CASSSDILGGYTF. The CDR3, as DNA: TGTGCCAGCAGCTCAGACATCCTAGGTGGCTACACCTTC.

The CDR3 loop reads CASSPLGQPQHF. The CDR3 DNA reads as TGTGCCAGCAGCCCCCTCGGGCAGCCCCAGCATTTT. The chain links TRBV5-5 to TRBJ1-5, with unresolved D. CDR3 length equals 12 residues. Germline V CDR1 and CDR2: SGHKS, YYEKEE (reference sequence). The ends were cut back, 4 bases at V and 7 bases at J, with 9 bases in the middle.

This rearrangement joins TRBV24-1 to TRBJ2-7; perhaps TRBD2 as D (6 bases). Germline lookup yields CDR1 KGHDR and CDR2 SFDVKD. The germline V and J ends were trimmed by 4 bases and 6 bases, with 12 bases remaining between them. The CDR3 has 13 residues. Here the CDR3 DNA reads TGTGCCACCAGTGAGTGGCCGGAGGGCGAGCAGTACTTC. The encoded protein is CATSEWPEGEQYF.

V and J are TRBV18 and TRBJ1-1; TRBD1 agrees at 7 bases. CDR3 length: 15 amino acids. With V trimmed by 5 bases and J by 2 bases, 8 bases remained unmatched. Per germline, CDR1 KGHSH and CDR2 LQKENI. The CDR3 bases are TGTGCCAGCTCAAGGATGACAGGGCTAAACACTGAAGCTTTCTTT. The encoded protein is CASSRMTGLNTEAFF.

Written as DNA, the CDR3 is TGTGCCAGCAGTCGCTCGGGACAGGGTACAGATACGCAGTATTTT. Translated: CASSRSGQGTDTQYF. The J gene is TRBJ2-3, the V gene TRBV7-3; 9 bases match TRBD1. V shed 6 bases and J 3 bases; nucleotides not matched to a gene: 7. This CDR3 has 15 amino acids. Germline V gene data show CDR1 as SGHTA and CDR2 as FQGTGA.